The 12 T cell receptor beta chains presented below share a single source sample, sequenced in a study of T cells in Graves' hyperthyroidism and ophthalmopathy. It was RNA transcripts that yielded the amplified TCR beta CDR3 regions. The primer set for the first-round RT-PCR of the TCR CDR3 was HTBI. TCRdb independently ran MiXCR on the multiplex PCR reads; one entry per CDR3 protein. The repertoire has fewer than 550,000 distinct CDR3 sequences, around 14% of them found once; the top ten carry 7.7%. What was sequenced was blood. These receptors were obtained from a woman in her late teens or twenties with Graves' hyperthyroidism.

This clonotype was picked up many times. The V gene is TRBV6-1, the J gene TRBJ2-3; 8 bases fit TRBD1. The length of the CDR3 is 15 residues. Trimming at V came to 6 bases and at J to 2 bases, leaving 7 bases not matched to a gene. Looked up from germline, CDR1 is MNHNS and CDR2 is SASEGT. The CDR3 coding sequence is TGTGCCAGCAGACGTCAGGGGGCTAACACAGATACGCAGTATTTT. Its translation: CASRRQGANTDTQYF.

This clonotype was seen only a few times. The chain recombines TRBV9 with TRBJ1-2, with 7 bases aligning to TRBD1. The trim removed 4 bases at V and 6 bases at J, leaving 6 bases unmatched. The length of the CDR3 is 13 residues. Germline CDR1 reads SGDLS; CDR2 reads YYNGEE. The CDR3 sequence: CASSIQGRDGYTF. In nucleotides, the CDR3 is TGTGCCAGCAGCATACAGGGGAGGGATGGCTACACCTTC.

In its sample, this clonotype was seen a few times. At one end the junction does not follow the germline gene, possibly because of a read error. The chain joins TRBV9 to TRBJ1-1; TRBD1 matches at 9 bases. The CDR3 length is 16 residues. Germline CDR1 is SGDLS and CDR2 is YYNGEE. CDR3 protein: CASCVAGTGTNTEAFF. The CDR3 DNA is TGTGCCAGCTGCGTAGCCGGGACAGGGACTAACACTGAAGCTTTCTTT.

This clonotype was seen repeatedly, ten times or more. The rearrangement joins TRBV24-1 to TRBJ2-5; 8 bases map to TRBD1. CDR1 KGHDR and CDR2 SFDVKD come from the germline V gene. V was clipped by 7 bases and J by 5 bases; unmatched bases: 11. The CDR3 consists of 15 residues. In DNA, the CDR3 is TGTGCCACCAGCGATCCCAGGGGGCCTTGGGAGACCCAGTACTTC. Translated: CATSDPRGPWETQYF.

This clonotype came up many times. The chain joins TRBV30 to TRBJ1-2, with D perhaps TRBD1 (5 bases). The germline V gene has CDR1 GTSNPN and CDR2 SVGIG (reference sequence). V was clipped by 0 bases and J by 4 bases, with 15 bases between them. This CDR3 is 15 amino acids long. This chain's CDR3 is CAWSVEGREAYGYTF. DNA of the CDR3: TGTGCCTGGAGTGTAGAGGGCAGGGAGGCCTATGGCTACACCTTC.

This clonotype was counted many times. The CDR3 DNA reads TGTGCCAGCAGGCCCAGCGGGAGGGCCGGGACAGATACGCAGTATTTT. It encodes CASRPSGRAGTDTQYF. The chain couples TRBV6-2 or TRBV6-3 to TRBJ2-3; 10 bases match TRBD2. The CDR3 loop spans 16 amino acids. CDR1 and CDR2 (germline): MNHEY, SVGEGT. V shed 6 bases and J 3 bases; nucleotides not matched to a gene: 9.

There are a few counts of this clonotype. This chain uses TRBV11-3 with TRBJ2-1; 8 bases align to TRBD2. This CDR3 is 12 amino acids long. The germline V gene encodes CDR1 SGHNT and CDR2 YENEEA. Trimming cost V 0 bases and J 13 bases; bases outside gene matches: 2. The CDR3 here is CASSLDGGEQFF. CDR3 coding DNA: TGTGCCAGCAGCTTAGACGGGGGGGAACAGTTCTTC.

This clonotype was detected many times. The rearrangement uses TRBV3-1 and TRBJ2-3; D is ambiguous. This CDR3 contains 13 residues. The germline CDR1 and CDR2 sequences are LGHDT and YNNKEL (reference sequence). V lost 1 base to trimming and J lost 6 bases, with 8 bases between them. CDR3 sequence: CASSQGVSDTQYF. The CDR3 bases are TGTGCCAGCAGCCAAGGGGTGTCGGATACGCAGTATTTT.

This clonotype was recorded at least ten times. This sequence joins TRBV5-1 and TRBJ2-3; D ambiguous. The ends were cut back, 0 bases at V and 5 bases at J, with 13 bases in the middle. CDR3 length: 15 amino acids. Germline V gene sequence: CDR1 SGHRS, CDR2 YFSETQ. The CDR3 DNA is TGCGCCAGCAGCTTGGACCTTCTTGGGGTAGATACGCAGTATTTT. Translation: CASSLDLLGVDTQYF.

This clonotype was counted many times. V is TRBV5-1 and J is TRBJ1-2; TRBD1 agrees at 7 bases. The CDR3 extends over 13 amino acids. The ends lost 5 bases at V and 6 bases at J; junction bases unmatched: 7. From germline, CDR1 is SGHRS and CDR2 YFSETQ. The CDR3, as DNA: TGCGCCAGCAGAATCGACAGGGACGATGGCTACACCTTC. Translation: CASRIDRDDGYTF.

This clonotype was detected many times. The chain has TRBV5-1 and TRBJ2-7; 12 bases line up with TRBD2. Trimming took 0 bases from V and 0 from J; bases not matched to a gene: 4. CDR1 SGHRS and CDR2 YFSETQ come from the germline V gene. This CDR3 is 17 amino acids long. The CDR3 sequence is CASSLGLAGATSYEQYF. The CDR3 DNA sequence: TGCGCCAGCAGCTTGGGACTAGCGGGGGCGACCTCCTACGAGCAGTACTTC.

This clonotype was found many times. The rearrangement joins TRBV5-1 to TRBJ2-1; 10 bases are shared with TRBD2. This CDR3 has 17 amino acids. Looked up from germline, CDR1 is SGHRS and CDR2 is YFSETQ. Trimming at V came to 4 bases and at J to 0 bases, leaving 7 bases not matched to a gene. The CDR3 sequence is CASSLPLAGNSYNEQFF. In DNA form, the CDR3 reads TGCGCCAGCAGCCTGCCACTAGCGGGAAACTCCTACAATGAGCAGTTCTTC.